The clone carrying this TCR beta chain was counted many times. This CDR3 comprises 14 residues. Germline CDR1 SGHRS, CDR2 YFSETQ. V lost 2 bases, J lost 5 bases, and 3 bases stayed unmatched. These data are taken from a study of T-cell reconstitution after alpha-beta-depleted transplantation in children. Unique molecular identifiers were built into the TCRbeta library. A single record per CDR3 protein comes from TCRdb applying MiXCR to the PCR reads. The repertoire holds a few hundred thousand distinct CDR3 sequences, with about 8.8% as singletons. The receptor's source is a human donor who donated a stem cell graft to a child with SCID. The chain links TRBV5-1 to TRBJ2-2, with 7 positions matching TRBD2. This specimen was PBMCs from the stem cell graft donor, taken from the stem cell graft. CDR3 bases: TGCGCCAGCAGCTTAGCGGGGTATACCGGGGAGCTGTTTTTT. It yields the protein CASSLAGYTGELFF.